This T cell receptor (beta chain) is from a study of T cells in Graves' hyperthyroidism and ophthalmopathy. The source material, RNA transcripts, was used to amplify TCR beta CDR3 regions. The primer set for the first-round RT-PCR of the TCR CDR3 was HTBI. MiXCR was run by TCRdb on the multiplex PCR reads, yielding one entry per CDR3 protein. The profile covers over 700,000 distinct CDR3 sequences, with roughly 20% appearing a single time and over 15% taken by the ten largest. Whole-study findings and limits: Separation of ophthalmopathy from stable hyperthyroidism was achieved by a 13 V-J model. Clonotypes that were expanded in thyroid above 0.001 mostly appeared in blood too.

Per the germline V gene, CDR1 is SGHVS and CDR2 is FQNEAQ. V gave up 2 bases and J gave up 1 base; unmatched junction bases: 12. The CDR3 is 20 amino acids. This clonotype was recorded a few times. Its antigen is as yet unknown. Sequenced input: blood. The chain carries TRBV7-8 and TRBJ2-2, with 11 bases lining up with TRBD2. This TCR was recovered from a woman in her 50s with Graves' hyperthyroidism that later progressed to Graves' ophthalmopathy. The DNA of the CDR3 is TGTGCCAGCAGCTTATGGGCCGGCGATCTAGCGGGGGGGAACACCGGGGAGCTGTTTTTT. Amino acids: CASSLWAGDLAGGNTGELFF.